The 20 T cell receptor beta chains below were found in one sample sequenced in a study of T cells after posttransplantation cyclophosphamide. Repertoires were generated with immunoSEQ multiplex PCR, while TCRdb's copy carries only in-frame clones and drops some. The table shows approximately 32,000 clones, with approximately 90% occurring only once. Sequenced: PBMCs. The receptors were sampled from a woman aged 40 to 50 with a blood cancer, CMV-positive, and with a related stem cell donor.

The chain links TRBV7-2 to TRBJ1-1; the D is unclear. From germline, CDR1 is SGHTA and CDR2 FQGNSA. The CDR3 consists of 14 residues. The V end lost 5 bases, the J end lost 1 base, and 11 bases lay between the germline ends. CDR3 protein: CASSPEAWNTEAFF. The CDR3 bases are TGTGCCAGCAGCCCCGAGGCCTGGAACACTGAAGCTTTCTTT.

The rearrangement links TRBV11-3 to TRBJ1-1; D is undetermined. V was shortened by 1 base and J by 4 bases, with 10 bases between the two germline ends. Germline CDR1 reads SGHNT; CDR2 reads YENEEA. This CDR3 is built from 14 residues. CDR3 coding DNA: TGTGCCAGCAGCTTAGGAGGAGACGGCACTGAAGCTTTCTTT. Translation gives CASSLGGDGTEAFF.

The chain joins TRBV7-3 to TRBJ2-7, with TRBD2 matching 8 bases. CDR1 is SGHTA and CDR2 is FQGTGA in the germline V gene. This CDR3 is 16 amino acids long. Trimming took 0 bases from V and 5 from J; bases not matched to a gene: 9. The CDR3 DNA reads TGTGCCAGCAGCTTAACGGGGGCGGGGGGCCTAGACGAGCAGTACTTC. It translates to CASSLTGAGGLDEQYF.

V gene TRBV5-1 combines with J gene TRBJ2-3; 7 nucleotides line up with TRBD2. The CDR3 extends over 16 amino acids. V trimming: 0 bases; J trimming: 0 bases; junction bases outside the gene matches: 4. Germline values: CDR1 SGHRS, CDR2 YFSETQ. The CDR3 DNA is TGCGCCAGCAGCTTGGTCCTAGCGGCTAGCACAGATACGCAGTATTTT. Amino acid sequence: CASSLVLAASTDTQYF. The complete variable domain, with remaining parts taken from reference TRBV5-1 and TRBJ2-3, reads KAGVTQTPRYLIKTRGQQVTLSCSPISGHRSVSWYQQTPGQGLQFLFEYFSETQRNKGNFPGRFSGRQFSNSRSEMNVSTLELGDSALYLCASSLVLAASTDTQYFGPGTRLTVL.

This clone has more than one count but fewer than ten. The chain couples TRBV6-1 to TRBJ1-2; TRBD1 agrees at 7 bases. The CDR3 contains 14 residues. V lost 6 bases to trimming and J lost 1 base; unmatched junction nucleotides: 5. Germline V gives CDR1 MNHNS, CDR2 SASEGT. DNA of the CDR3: TGTGCCAGCAGAGACAGGGAGTATAACTATGGCTACACCTTC. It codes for CASRDREYNYGYTF.

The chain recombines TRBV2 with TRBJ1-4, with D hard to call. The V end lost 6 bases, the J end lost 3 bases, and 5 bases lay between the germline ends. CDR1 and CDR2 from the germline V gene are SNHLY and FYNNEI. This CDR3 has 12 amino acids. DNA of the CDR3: TGTGCCAGCAGCGGGTCTAATGAAAAACTGTTTTTT. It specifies CASSGSNEKLFF.

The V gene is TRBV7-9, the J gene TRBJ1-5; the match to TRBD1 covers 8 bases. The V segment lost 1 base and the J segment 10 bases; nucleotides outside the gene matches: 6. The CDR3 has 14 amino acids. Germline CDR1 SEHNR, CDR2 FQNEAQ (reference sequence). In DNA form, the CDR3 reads TGTGCCAGCAGCTTAGGGACAGGGATTGAACCCCAGCATTTT. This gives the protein CASSLGTGIEPQHF. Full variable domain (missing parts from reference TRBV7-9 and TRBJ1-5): DTGVSQNPRHKITKRGQNVTFRCDPISEHNRLYWYRQTLGQGPEFLTYFQNEAQLEKSRLLSDRFSAERPKGSFSTLEIQRTEQGDSAMYLCASSLGTGIEPQHFGDGTRLSIL.

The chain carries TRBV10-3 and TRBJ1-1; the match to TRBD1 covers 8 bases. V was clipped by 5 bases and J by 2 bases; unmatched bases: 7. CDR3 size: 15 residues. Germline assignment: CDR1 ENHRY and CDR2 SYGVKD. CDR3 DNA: TGTGCCATCAGTAAGACAGGGGCGGCAAACACTGAAGCTTTCTTT. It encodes CAISKTGAANTEAFF.

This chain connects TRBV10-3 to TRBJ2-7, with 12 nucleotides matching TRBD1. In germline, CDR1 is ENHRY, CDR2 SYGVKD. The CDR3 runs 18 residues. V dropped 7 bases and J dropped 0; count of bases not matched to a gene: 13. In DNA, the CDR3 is TGTGCCATCAACGCGGGACAGGGGGCGGGTATCGTCTCCTACGAGCAGTACTTC. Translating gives CAINAGQGAGIVSYEQYF.

CDR3 in amino acids: CASSTGVENSPLHF. CDR3 DNA: TGTGCCAGTAGTACAGGGGTAGAAAATTCACCCCTCCACTTT. This sequence joins TRBV19 and TRBJ1-6, with a tentative D call TRBD1 (6 bases). The germline V gene has CDR1 LNHDA and CDR2 SQIVND (reference sequence). Trimming left V 4 bases short and J 7 bases short, with 11 bases between. CDR3 size: 14 residues.

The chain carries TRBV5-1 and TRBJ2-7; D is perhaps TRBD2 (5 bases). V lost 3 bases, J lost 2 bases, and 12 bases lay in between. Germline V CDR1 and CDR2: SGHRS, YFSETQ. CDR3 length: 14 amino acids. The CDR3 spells CASSSAEAAYEQYF. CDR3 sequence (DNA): TGCGCCAGCAGCTCCGCGGAGGCCGCCTACGAGCAGTACTTC.

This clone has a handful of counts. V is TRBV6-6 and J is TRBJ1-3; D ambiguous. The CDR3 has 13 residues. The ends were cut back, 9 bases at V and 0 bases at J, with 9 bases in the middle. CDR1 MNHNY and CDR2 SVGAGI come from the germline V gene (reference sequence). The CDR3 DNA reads TGTGCCAGTACAGCCCGCTCTGGAAACACCATATATTTT. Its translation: CASTARSGNTIYF.

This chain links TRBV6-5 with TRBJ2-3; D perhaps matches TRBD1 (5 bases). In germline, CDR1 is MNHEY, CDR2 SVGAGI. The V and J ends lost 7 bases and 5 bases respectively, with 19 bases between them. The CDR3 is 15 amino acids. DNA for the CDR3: TGTGCCAGCAAGGTGTCGGCAGGGTTTTTAGATACGCAGTATTTT. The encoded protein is CASKVSAGFLDTQYF.

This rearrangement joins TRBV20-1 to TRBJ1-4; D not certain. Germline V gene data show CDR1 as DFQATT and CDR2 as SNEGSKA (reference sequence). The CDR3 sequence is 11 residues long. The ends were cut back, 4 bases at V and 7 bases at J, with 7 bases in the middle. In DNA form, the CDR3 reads TGCAGTGCTAACTCGGGTGAAAAACTGTTTTTT. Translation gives CSANSGEKLFF.

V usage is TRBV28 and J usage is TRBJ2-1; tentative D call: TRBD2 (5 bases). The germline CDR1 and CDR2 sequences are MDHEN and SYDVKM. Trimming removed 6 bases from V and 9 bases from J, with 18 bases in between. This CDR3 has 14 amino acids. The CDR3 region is CASRYYGERSEQFF. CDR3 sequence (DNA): TGTGCCAGCAGATATTACGGGGAAAGGAGTGAGCAGTTCTTC.

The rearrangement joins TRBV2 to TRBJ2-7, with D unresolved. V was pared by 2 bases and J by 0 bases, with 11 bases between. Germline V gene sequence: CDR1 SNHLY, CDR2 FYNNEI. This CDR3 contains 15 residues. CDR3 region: CASSENGLSSYEQYF. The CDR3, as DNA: TGTGCCAGCAGTGAAAATGGGCTTAGCTCCTACGAGCAGTACTTC.

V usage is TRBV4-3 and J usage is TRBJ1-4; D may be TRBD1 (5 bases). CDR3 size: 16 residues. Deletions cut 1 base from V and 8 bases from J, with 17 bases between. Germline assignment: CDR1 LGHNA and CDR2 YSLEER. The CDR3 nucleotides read TGCGCCAGCAGCCAAGTGCCGACGGGAGGGGAGGAAAAACTGTTTTTT. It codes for CASSQVPTGGEEKLFF.

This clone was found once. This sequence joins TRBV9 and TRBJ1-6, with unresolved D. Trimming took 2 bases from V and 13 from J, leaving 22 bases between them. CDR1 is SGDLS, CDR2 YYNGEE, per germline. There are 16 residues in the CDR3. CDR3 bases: TGTGCCAGCAGCGTCGCTGGTAGCTCCTATAATCCCCCCCTCCACTTT. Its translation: CASSVAGSSYNPPLHF.

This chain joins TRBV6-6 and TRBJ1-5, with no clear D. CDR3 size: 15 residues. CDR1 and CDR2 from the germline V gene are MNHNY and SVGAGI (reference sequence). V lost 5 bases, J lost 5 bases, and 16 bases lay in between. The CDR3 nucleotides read TGTGCCAGCAGTCCCGGGGAGGGAGCCGATCAGCCCCAGCATTTT. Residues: CASSPGEGADQPQHF.

The CDR3 loop reads CATSSREGRPGEAFF. CDR3 DNA sequence: TGTGCCACCAGTAGTCGCGAGGGCCGCCCGGGAGAAGCTTTCTTT. The chain joins TRBV15 to TRBJ1-1; no clear D gene. The germline CDR1 and CDR2 sequences are LNHNV and YYDKDF (reference sequence). This CDR3 contains 15 residues. Trimming removed 6 bases at V and 8 bases at J, with 22 bases between.